The TCR beta chain under discussion was sequenced for a study of tumor-infiltrating lymphocytes in primary liver carcinoma. Overall study: Tumors measured roughly 4 to 11 cm and were stage T1-T3 N0M0.

The researchers produced TCR beta cDNA from around 500 ng total RNA with a constant-region primer. Nested multiplex PCR, run for three rounds with slightly modified ARM-PCR, yielded TCR beta libraries. Amplification in the first two PCR rounds was performed using TRBV1-TRBV30 forward primers and a C-beta reverse primer for around 10 cycles each. TCRdb processed the multiplex PCR reads anew with MiXCR; each CDR3 protein has one entry. This table holds 45,000 or so distinct CDR3 sequences, approximately 70% found once. Study-level points and caveats: Pairs comparing tumor with adjacent tissue or blood overlapped less than pairs drawn from tumor regions. A fraction of only about 7-25% of top clones appeared in all five tumor regions.

For each extraction, RNA and DNA were obtained together from about 20-30 mg of unsorted bulk tissue. As regards this clonotype: Its antigen is still unknown. The junction differs from germline at one of its ends, possibly a read error.

This CDR3 is 15 amino acids long. CDR1 and CDR2 (germline): PRHDT, FYEKMQ (reference sequence). The sample consisted of liver tumor tissue from sampling region 2. Subset here: tumor region T2, inferior pole. This TCR came from a man in his forties with primary liver carcinoma and hepatitis B virus infection. V gene TRBV13 combines with J gene TRBJ2-5; 9 bases are a match to TRBD2. The CDR3 spells CTSSLVAGERETQYF. CDR3 in DNA: TGTACCAGCAGCTTAGTAGCGGGAGAGAGAGAGACCCAGTACTTC.